This T cell receptor (beta chain) was recovered during a study of radiotherapy plus CTLA-4 blockade in lung cancer (dated 2018 in TCRdb). The study in broad terms: Objective responses occurred in more than 15% of enrolled patients, and 31% achieved disease control.

Focal radiation therapy combined with CTLA-4 blockade (ipilimumab) was tested in patients with chemo-refractory metastatic non-small-cell lung cancer. Library preparation used the immunoSEQ multiplex PCR assay. TCRdb took this table from immuneACCESS and kept in-frame rearrangements with V and J called. Such tables lack part of the clones; where checked against another copy, unresolved V genes explain under half of the gap, and the rest is unexplained. The sample table holds roughly 57,000 clones, of which about 80% were seen once. About 6.1% of the sample goes to the ten largest clones. Broader findings and caveats from the paper: The strongest predictors of response were reported to be early dynamic shifts in blood T cell clones along with a rise in serum interferon-beta following radiation. After treatment with radiotherapy and ipilimumab, TCR clones that originated in tumors expanded in peripheral blood.

On this clone itself: No cognate antigen has been identified for it. The sample holds no much larger clone one base away, and base qualities are not on file.

The CDR3 covers 13 residues, taking in both the cysteine and the phenylalanine. The CDR3 DNA has 39 bases and is translated from base 1. CDR1 and CDR2, per the germline V gene (reference sequence), are LNHDA and SQIVND. After removal of 3 bases from V and 7 bases from J, the junction retains 5 bases not matched to a gene. The receptor's source is a human donor with non-small cell lung cancer whose response to radiotherapy plus ipilimumab could not be evaluated. The material sequenced was peripheral blood, taken from a patient treated with radiotherapy plus ipilimumab. Recombination joined TRBV19 with TRBJ1-2; TRBD1 fits 7 bases in the junction. Here the CDR3 is given as CASSIRQGGGYTF. The DNA sequence is as follows: TGTGCCAGTAGTATCCGACAGGGTGGTGGCTACACCTTC.